This T cell receptor (beta chain) originates from a study of blood T cell repertoires in COVID-19. Study in general: PBMCs, B-cell-depleted T cells, or T cells provided the cDNA or gDNA that made up the material.

V lost 5 bases and J lost 4, with 12 bases in between. Per germline, CDR1 SGHNT and CDR2 YENEEA. The CDR3 has 13 amino acids. The method was immunoSEQ multiplex PCR; TCRdb's version includes in-frame clones alone and lacks a portion of them. The sample records about 140,000 clones, 80% to 90% being singletons. The TCR originated in a woman aged 40 to 49 with acute or convalescent COVID-19. Source material: peripheral blood. The chain combines TRBV11-3 with TRBJ2-7; D is possibly TRBD2 (6 bases). CDR3 sequence reads: CASSQGGEYEQYF. In DNA form, the CDR3 reads TGTGCCAGCAGCCAAGGCGGGGAGTACGAGCAGTACTTC.